The source of this T cell receptor beta chain is a study of shared clonotypes between healthy human individuals. Study observations and caveats: Sharing of clonotypes among donors was expected to vary with sequencing depth.

In regard to this clone: The target antigen is unknown.

Naive CD8 cells lacked CD45RO and underwent positive selection for CCR7, leaving out terminally differentiated effector memory CD45RA+ cells. Looked up from germline, CDR1 is SGHTA and CDR2 is FQGTGA. V lost 5 bases and J lost 0; bases outside the gene matches: 10. The CDR3 loop spans 17 amino acids. Assay used: immunoSEQ multiplex PCR; TCRdb lists only in-frame clones, some missing. In the table there are roughly 2.1 million clones, about 93% of which are singletons. This chain links TRBV7-3 with TRBJ2-3, with 8 nucleotides matching TRBD2. The clonotype originates from a man aged 18 to 29 in good health. Some clones in this sample may be carry-over from other donors' samples. Sequenced material: naive CD8+ T cells from PBMCs. In DNA, the CDR3 is TGTGCCAGCAGCGCCGGGACTAGTACGAGGAGCACAGATACGCAGTATTTT. Its translation is CASSAGTSTRSTDTQYF.